The subject of this entry is one TCR beta chain. The CDR3 extends over 17 amino acids. V lost 3 bases to trimming and J lost 5 bases; unmatched junction nucleotides: 11. CDR1 is SEHNR, CDR2 FQNEAQ, per germline (reference sequence). The data are from a study of blood T cell repertoires in COVID-19. Across the whole study: PBMCs, B-cell-depleted T cells, or T cells were the source of the cDNA or gDNA that made up the material.

Some clones are missing from TCRdb's copy, which holds only in-frame ones; the method was immunoSEQ multiplex PCR. The table has about 320,000 clones, around 90% seen once. The TCR was taken from a man aged 55 to 70 who had recovered from COVID-19. V and J are TRBV7-9 and TRBJ2-4; 9 positions agree with TRBD2. The sequenced sample consisted of PBMCs or T cells enriched from blood (not recorded which). CDR3 amino acids: CASSLATSGAGQNIQYF. The CDR3 DNA follows: TGTGCCAGCAGCTTGGCGACTAGCGGAGCGGGTCAAAACATTCAGTACTTC.